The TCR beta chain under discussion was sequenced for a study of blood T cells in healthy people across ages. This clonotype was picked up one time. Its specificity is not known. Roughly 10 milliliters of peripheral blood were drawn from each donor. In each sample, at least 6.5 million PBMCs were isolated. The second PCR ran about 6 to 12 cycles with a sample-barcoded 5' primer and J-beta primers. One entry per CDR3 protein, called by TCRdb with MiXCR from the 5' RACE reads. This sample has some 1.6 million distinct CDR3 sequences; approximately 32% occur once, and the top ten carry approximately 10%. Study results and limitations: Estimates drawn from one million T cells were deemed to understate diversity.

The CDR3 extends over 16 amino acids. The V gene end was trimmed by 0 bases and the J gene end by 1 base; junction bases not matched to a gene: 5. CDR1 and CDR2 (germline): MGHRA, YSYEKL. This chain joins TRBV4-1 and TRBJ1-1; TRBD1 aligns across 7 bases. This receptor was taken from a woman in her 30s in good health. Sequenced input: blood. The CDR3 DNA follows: TGCGCCAGCAGCCAAGATTCCGGGACAGAGAACACTGAAGCTTTCTTT. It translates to CASSQDSGTENTEAFF.